One sample yielded the 24 T cell receptor beta chains listed below, sequenced in a study of blood T cell repertoires in COVID-19. The protocol was immunoSEQ multiplex PCR, while the TCRdb copy is restricted to in-frame clones and leaves out a portion. Of about 240,000 clones listed, approximately 80% are singletons. Sequencing input: peripheral blood. Source of these receptors: a woman in her 70s with acute or convalescent COVID-19.

The chain joins TRBV4-2 to TRBJ2-7, with TRBD2 identical over 7 bases. V dropped 1 base and J dropped 6; count of bases not matched to a gene: 3. CDR3 size: 13 residues. Per germline, CDR1 LGHNA and CDR2 YNFKEQ. The CDR3 DNA is TGTGCCAGCAGCCAAGGGGAGGGGCTCGAGCAGTACTTC. Translated: CASSQGEGLEQYF.

This chain links TRBV3-1 (or the pseudogene TRBV3-2) with TRBJ1-1; possible D gene TRBD1, 6 bases. The CDR3 has 15 residues. V lost 4 bases to trimming and J lost 1 base, with 13 bases between them. In germline, CDR1 is LGHDT, CDR2 YNNKEL (reference sequence). Written as DNA, the CDR3 is TGTGCCAGCAGCCGACGACAGGTCGCGAACACTGAAGCTTTCTTT. It codes for CASSRRQVANTEAFF.

The chain carries TRBV6-1 and TRBJ1-1; D is unresolved. Germline V gene lookup returns CDR1 MNHNS and CDR2 SASEGT. This CDR3 is built from 13 residues. The V end was cut by 3 bases, the J end by 4 bases, with 9 bases between. The DNA of the CDR3 is TGTGCCAGCAGTGACAACCAGGCCACTGAAGCTTTCTTT. As protein: CASSDNQATEAFF.

This rearrangement joins TRBV9 to TRBJ1-4; D perhaps matches TRBD1 (5 bases). Trimming cost V 4 bases and J 4 bases, with 17 bases left between them. In germline, CDR1 is SGDLS, CDR2 YYNGEE. CDR3 length equals 16 residues. The CDR3 here is CASSTYTGEYNEKLFF. For the CDR3, the DNA is TGTGCCAGCAGCACTTATACAGGAGAATATAATGAAAAACTGTTTTTT.

The chain couples TRBV20-1 to TRBJ1-2, with 7 bases that match TRBD1. V gave up 5 bases and J gave up 7 bases; unmatched junction bases: 4. Germline V CDR1 and CDR2: DFQATT, SNEGSKA (reference sequence). The CDR3 covers 11 residues. CDR3 residues: CSAPGGSGYTF. The CDR3, as DNA: TGCAGTGCTCCAGGGGGGTCTGGCTACACCTTC.

This clone was picked up one time. The genes are TRBV6-2 or TRBV6-3 and TRBJ1-2, with D hard to call. The length of the CDR3 is 13 residues. Trimming removed 0 bases at V and 5 bases at J, with 7 bases between. The germline gives CDR1 MNHEY, CDR2 SVGEGT. The CDR3 sequence is CASSYSGPYGYTF. CDR3 in DNA: TGTGCCAGCAGTTACTCGGGCCCTTATGGCTACACCTTC.

The genes are TRBV19 and TRBJ1-5; no definite D call. CDR1 is LNHDA, CDR2 SQIVND, per germline (reference sequence). V lost 2 bases and J lost 3, with 8 bases in between. The CDR3 covers 14 residues. The CDR3 loop is CASSILQYNQPQHF. CDR3 bases: TGTGCCAGTAGTATACTTCAGTACAATCAGCCCCAGCATTTT.

This sequence joins TRBV11-2 and TRBJ2-7; TRBD2 is a possible D gene (6 bases). This CDR3 contains 15 residues. Germline lookup yields CDR1 SGHAT and CDR2 FQNNGV. Trimming pared 6 bases from V and 0 bases from J, leaving 15 bases between. Written as DNA, the CDR3 is TGTGCCAGCAGTCAAGGGAGGTGGAGCTCCTACGAGCAGTACTTC. As protein: CASSQGRWSSYEQYF. Filled out from reference TRBV11-2 and TRBJ2-7, the complete variable domain reads EAGVAQSPRYKIIEKRQSVAFWCNPISGHATLYWYQQILGQGPKLLIQFQNNGVVDDSQLPKDRFSAERLKGVDSTLKIQPAKLEDSAVYLCASSQGRWSSYEQYFGPGTRLTVT.

V is TRBV4-3 and J is TRBJ2-1, with D perhaps matching TRBD2 (5 bases). Germline V gene sequence: CDR1 LGHNA, CDR2 YSLEER. Trimming pared 1 base from V and 3 bases from J, leaving 10 bases between. This CDR3 spans 15 amino acids. This CDR3 reads CASSQGAAGYNEQFF. CDR3 DNA sequence: TGCGCCAGCAGCCAAGGGGCGGCGGGCTACAATGAGCAGTTCTTC.

The chain couples TRBV12-3 or TRBV12-4 to TRBJ1-2, with no clear D. CDR3 length: 13 amino acids. Between the trimmed V and J ends, which lost 4 bases and 6 bases, there was a span of 12 bases. The CDR3 DNA follows: TGTGCCAGCAGTTCCCTCGGGCGGGATGGCTACACCTTC. Amino acids: CASSSLGRDGYTF.

The V gene is TRBV30, the J gene TRBJ1-2; tentatively, D is TRBD1 (5 bases). The CDR3 is 11 residues long. The V end lost 2 bases, the J end lost 7 bases, and 8 bases lay between the germline ends. The germline V gene encodes CDR1 GTSNPN and CDR2 SVGIG (reference sequence). The CDR3 DNA reads as TGTGCCTGGAGTAATGGGGCTGGCTACACCTTC. This sequence encodes CAWSNGAGYTF.

The chain joins TRBV5-1 to TRBJ1-6; D may be TRBD1 (6 bases). Germline V lookup: CDR1 SGHRS, CDR2 YFSETQ. The CDR3 covers 15 residues. V dropped 2 bases and J dropped 3 bases, with 9 bases sitting between them. CDR3 sequence: CASSFQGNYNSPLHF. CDR3 DNA: TGCGCCAGCAGCTTTCAGGGGAACTATAATTCACCCCTCCACTTT.

The chain is built from TRBV2 and TRBJ1-2; possibly TRBD1 for D (6 bases). The V gene lost 6 bases and the J gene lost 7 bases, with 18 bases spanning the gap. The CDR3 runs 14 residues. Germline CDR1 and CDR2: SNHLY and FYNNEI. CDR3 DNA: TGTGCCAGCAGCGCACCGTACAGGGTGGGTGGCTACACCTTC. It yields the protein CASSAPYRVGGYTF.

V usage is TRBV25-1 and J usage is TRBJ2-7, with D possibly being TRBD1 (5 bases). This CDR3 has 13 residues. The V end was cut by 6 bases, the J end by 4 bases, with 13 bases between. Germline values: CDR1 MGHDK, CDR2 SYGVNS. As DNA, the CDR3 is TGTGCCAGCAGCCAACAGGAGAAATACGAGCAGTACTTC. Translation: CASSQQEKYEQYF.

This rearrangement joins TRBV24-1 to TRBJ1-5; D remains unclear. Germline CDR1 KGHDR, CDR2 SFDVKD. With 2 bases removed from V and 3 bases from J, the gap between germline ends came to 10 bases. This CDR3 spans 15 amino acids. The CDR3 nucleotides read TGTGCCACCAGTGATTCCGACATTTCCAATCAGCCCCAGCATTTT. Translation: CATSDSDISNQPQHF.

The chain is built from TRBV25-1 and TRBJ1-1; 9 nucleotides line up with TRBD1. The CDR3 sequence is 15 residues long. Germline V CDR1 and CDR2: MGHDK, SYGVNS. Germline trimming cut 7 bases from V and 1 base from J; bases unmatched to any gene: 7. In nucleotides, the CDR3 is TGTGCCAGCACCTGGGGACAGGGCACGAACACTGAAGCTTTCTTT. As protein: CASTWGQGTNTEAFF.

This clone occurred a few times. The chain uses TRBV18 and TRBJ2-4, with 8 bases lining up with TRBD2. Trimming cost V 3 bases and J 15 bases; bases outside gene matches: 7. The length of the CDR3 is 12 residues. Germline assignment: CDR1 KGHSH and CDR2 LQKENI. CDR3 residues: CASSPGGDFPYF. The CDR3 DNA follows: TGTGCCAGCTCACCCGGGGGGGATTTTCCGTACTTC.

The J gene is TRBJ1-6, the V gene TRBV10-2; TRBD1 matches at 7 bases. This CDR3 is 14 amino acids long. The V gene end was trimmed by 3 bases and the J gene end by 7 bases; junction bases not matched to a gene: 3. Germline V gene data show CDR1 as WSHSY and CDR2 as SAAADI. The DNA for the CDR3 is TGCGCCAGCAGTGAAGGGGGCCTCAATTCACCCCTCCACTTT. It specifies CASSEGGLNSPLHF.

V is TRBV18 and J is TRBJ1-1, with TRBD1 as a possible D gene (5 bases). Germline V gene lookup returns CDR1 KGHSH and CDR2 LQKENI. V lost 3 bases to trimming and J lost 4 bases, with 9 bases between them. The CDR3 is 13 residues long. The CDR3 coding sequence is TGTGCCAGCTCACCGCAGGGATCCACTGAAGCTTTCTTT. Protein: CASSPQGSTEAFF.

The gene calls are TRBV6-6 and TRBJ1-4; 9 nucleotides align to TRBD1. Germline trimming cut 5 bases from V and 3 bases from J; bases unmatched to any gene: 4. This CDR3 is built from 15 residues. Germline CDR1 reads MNHNY; CDR2 reads SVGAGI (reference sequence). CDR3 sequence: CASSGTGISNEKLFF. DNA for the CDR3: TGTGCCAGCAGTGGGACAGGGATCTCTAATGAAAAACTGTTTTTT.

This clone was recorded a few times. The genes are TRBV3-1 (or the pseudogene TRBV3-2) and TRBJ1-1; TRBD1 aligns across 7 bases. CDR3 length: 15 amino acids. J lost 1 base, V lost 3 bases, and 5 bases had no gene match. CDR1 and CDR2 from the germline V gene are LGHDT and YNNKEL (reference sequence). CDR3 sequence reads: CASSQMGQKNTEAFF. DNA for the CDR3: TGTGCCAGCAGCCAGATGGGACAGAAGAACACTGAAGCTTTCTTT.

J is TRBJ2-5 and V is TRBV28, with 9 bases that match TRBD2. This CDR3 comprises 15 residues. Germline CDR1 MDHEN, CDR2 SYDVKM. The ends lost 6 bases at V and 6 bases at J; junction bases unmatched: 11. The CDR3 is CASSRDGGGAKTQYF. In DNA form, the CDR3 reads TGTGCCAGCAGCCGAGATGGCGGGGGGGCCAAGACCCAGTACTTC.

The chain employs TRBV3-1 (or the pseudogene TRBV3-2) and TRBJ1-2; D might be TRBD1 (6 bases). V was shortened by 4 bases and J by 0 bases, with 12 bases between the two germline ends. The germline V gene has CDR1 LGHDT and CDR2 YNNKEL (reference sequence). The CDR3 is 15 amino acids. CDR3 nucleotide sequence: TGTGCCAGCAGCCGAGGGACACTGACTAACTATGGCTACACCTTC. This codes for CASSRGTLTNYGYTF.

This clone was counted a few times. This rearrangement joins TRBV11-2 to TRBJ1-1; 8 positions match TRBD1. Germline trimming cut 2 bases from V and 1 base from J; bases unmatched to any gene: 3. CDR3 length: 15 residues. The germline V gene has CDR1 SGHAT and CDR2 FQNNGV. The DNA of the CDR3 is TGTGCCAGCAGCTTACAGGGGGCAGCGAACACTGAAGCTTTCTTT. Its translation is CASSLQGAANTEAFF. Full variable domain (outside the CDR3, taken from reference TRBV11-2 and TRBJ1-1): EAGVAQSPRYKIIEKRQSVAFWCNPISGHATLYWYQQILGQGPKLLIQFQNNGVVDDSQLPKDRFSAERLKGVDSTLKIQPAKLEDSAVYLCASSLQGAANTEAFFGQGTRLTVV.